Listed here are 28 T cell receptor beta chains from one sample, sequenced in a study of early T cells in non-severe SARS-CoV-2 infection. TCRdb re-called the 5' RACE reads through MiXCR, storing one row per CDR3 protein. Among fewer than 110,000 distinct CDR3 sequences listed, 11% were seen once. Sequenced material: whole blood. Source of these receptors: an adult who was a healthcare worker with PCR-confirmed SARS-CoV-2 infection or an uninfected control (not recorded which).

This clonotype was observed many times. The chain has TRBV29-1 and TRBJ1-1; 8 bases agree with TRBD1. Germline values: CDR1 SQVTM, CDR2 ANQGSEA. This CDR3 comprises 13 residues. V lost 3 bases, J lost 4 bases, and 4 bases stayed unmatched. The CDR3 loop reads CSVETGVITEAFF. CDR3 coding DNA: TGCAGCGTTGAGACAGGGGTTATCACTGAAGCTTTCTTT.

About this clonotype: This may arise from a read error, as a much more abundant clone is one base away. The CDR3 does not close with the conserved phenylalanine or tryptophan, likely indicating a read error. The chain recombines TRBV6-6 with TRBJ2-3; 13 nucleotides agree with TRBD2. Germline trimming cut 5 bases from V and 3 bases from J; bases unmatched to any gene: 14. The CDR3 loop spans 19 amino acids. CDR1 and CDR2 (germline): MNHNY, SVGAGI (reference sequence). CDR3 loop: CASSDPGPRTSGSTDTQYS. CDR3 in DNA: TGTGCCAGCAGTGATCCTGGTCCCCGGACTAGCGGGAGTACAGATACGCAGTATTCT.

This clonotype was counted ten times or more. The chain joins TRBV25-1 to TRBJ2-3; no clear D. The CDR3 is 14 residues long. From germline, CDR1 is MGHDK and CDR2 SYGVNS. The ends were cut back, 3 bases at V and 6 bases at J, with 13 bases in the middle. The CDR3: CASSEPRITDTQYF. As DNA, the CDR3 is TGTGCCAGCAGTGAGCCCAGGATCACCGATACGCAGTATTTT.

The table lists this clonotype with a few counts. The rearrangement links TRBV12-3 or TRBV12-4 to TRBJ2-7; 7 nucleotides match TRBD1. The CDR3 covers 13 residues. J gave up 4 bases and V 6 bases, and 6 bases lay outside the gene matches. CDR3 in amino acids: CASSRDSFYEQYF. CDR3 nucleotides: TGTGCCAGCAGCCGGGACAGTTTTTACGAGCAGTACTTC.

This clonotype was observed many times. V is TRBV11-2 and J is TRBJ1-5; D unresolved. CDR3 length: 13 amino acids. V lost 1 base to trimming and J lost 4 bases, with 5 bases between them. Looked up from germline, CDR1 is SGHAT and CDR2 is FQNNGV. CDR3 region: CASSLGRNQPQHF. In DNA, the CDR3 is TGTGCCAGCAGCTTAGGACGAAATCAGCCCCAGCATTTT. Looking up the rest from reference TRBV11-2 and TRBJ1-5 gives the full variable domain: EAGVAQSPRYKIIEKRQSVAFWCNPISGHATLYWYQQILGQGPKLLIQFQNNGVVDDSQLPKDRFSAERLKGVDSTLKIQPAKLEDSAVYLCASSLGRNQPQHFGDGTRLSIL.

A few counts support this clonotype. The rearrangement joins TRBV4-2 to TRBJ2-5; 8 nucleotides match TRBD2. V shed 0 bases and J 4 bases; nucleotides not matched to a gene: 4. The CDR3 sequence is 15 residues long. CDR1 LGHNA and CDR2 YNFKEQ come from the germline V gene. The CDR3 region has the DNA TGTGCCAGCAGCCAAGAAATCCGGGAGGGAGAGACCCAGTACTTC. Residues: CASSQEIREGETQYF.

The CDR3 DNA reads as TGTGCCAGCAGTCCCCTGACAGGGAGAGGTGGTTATGAGCAGTTCTTC. The encoded protein is CASSPLTGRGGYEQFF. V is TRBV27 and J is TRBJ2-1; 7 nucleotides line up with TRBD1. Germline trimming cut 5 bases from V and 8 bases from J; bases unmatched to any gene: 15. The germline CDR1 and CDR2 sequences are MNHEY and SMNVEV (reference sequence). The CDR3 is made up of 16 amino acids.

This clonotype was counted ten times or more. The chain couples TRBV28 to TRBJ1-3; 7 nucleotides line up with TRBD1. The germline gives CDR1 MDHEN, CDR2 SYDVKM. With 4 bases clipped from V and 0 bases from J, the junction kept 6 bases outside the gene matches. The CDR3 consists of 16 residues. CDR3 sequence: CASSWDSPISGNTIYF. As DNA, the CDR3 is TGTGCCAGCAGTTGGGACAGTCCCATCTCTGGAAACACCATATATTTT.

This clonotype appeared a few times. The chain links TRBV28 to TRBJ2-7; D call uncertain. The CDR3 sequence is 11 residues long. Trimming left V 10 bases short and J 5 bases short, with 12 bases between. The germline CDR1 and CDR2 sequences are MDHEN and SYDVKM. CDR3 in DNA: TGTGCCATTACCATGGCGGACGAGCAGTACTTC. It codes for CAITMADEQYF.

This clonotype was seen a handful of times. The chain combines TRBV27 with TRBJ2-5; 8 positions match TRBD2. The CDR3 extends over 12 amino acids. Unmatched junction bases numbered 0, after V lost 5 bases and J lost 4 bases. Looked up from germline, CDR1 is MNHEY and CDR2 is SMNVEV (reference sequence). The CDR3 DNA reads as TGTGCCAGCAGTGCGGGAGGAGAGACCCAGTACTTC. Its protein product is CASSAGGETQYF.

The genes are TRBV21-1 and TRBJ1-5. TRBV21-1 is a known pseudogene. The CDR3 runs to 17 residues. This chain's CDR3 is CASSKRILPYSNQPQHF. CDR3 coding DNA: TGTGCCAGCAGCAAACGGATACTTCCCTATAGCAATCAGCCCCAGCATTTT.

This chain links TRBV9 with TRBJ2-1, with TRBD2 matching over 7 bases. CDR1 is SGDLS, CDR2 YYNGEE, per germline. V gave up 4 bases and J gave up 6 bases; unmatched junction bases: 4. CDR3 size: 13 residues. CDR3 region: CASSPRTSNEQFF. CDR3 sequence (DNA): TGTGCCAGCAGCCCCCGGACTAGCAATGAGCAGTTCTTC.

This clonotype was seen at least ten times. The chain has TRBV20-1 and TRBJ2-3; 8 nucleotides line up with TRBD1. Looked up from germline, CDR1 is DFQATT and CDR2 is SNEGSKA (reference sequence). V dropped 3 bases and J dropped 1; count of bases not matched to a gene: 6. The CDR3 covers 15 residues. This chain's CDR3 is CSASGQGARTDTQYF. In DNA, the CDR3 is TGCAGTGCTAGCGGGCAGGGGGCGCGCACAGATACGCAGTATTTT.

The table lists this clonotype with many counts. This chain's CDR3 is CASATGRAETQYF. CDR3 coding DNA: TGTGCCAGCGCGACAGGGAGGGCAGAGACCCAGTACTTC. The rearrangement links TRBV7-2 to TRBJ2-5, with D possibly being TRBD1 or TRBD2 (7 bases each). CDR3 length: 13 residues. Germline V lookup: CDR1 SGHTA, CDR2 FQGNSA. V lost 8 bases and J 4 bases, leaving 14 bases between the germline ends.

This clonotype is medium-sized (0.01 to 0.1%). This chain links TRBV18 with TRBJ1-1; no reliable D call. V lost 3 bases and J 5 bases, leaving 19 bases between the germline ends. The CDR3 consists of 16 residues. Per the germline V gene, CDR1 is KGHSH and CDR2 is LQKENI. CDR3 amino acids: CASSPGYNFMGTEAFF. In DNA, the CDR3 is TGTGCCAGCTCACCGGGCTACAATTTCATGGGGACTGAAGCTTTCTTT. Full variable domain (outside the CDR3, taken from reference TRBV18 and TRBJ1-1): NAGVMQNPRHLVRRRGQEARLRCSPMKGHSHVYWYRQLPEEGLKFMVYLQKENIIDESGMPKERFSAEFPKEGPSILRIQQVVRGDSAAYFCASSPGYNFMGTEAFFGQGTRLTVV.

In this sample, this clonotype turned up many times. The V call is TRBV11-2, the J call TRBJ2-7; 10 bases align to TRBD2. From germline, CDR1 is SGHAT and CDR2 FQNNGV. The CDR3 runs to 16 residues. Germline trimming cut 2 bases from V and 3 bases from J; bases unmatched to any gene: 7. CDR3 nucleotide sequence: TGTGCCAGCAGCTTACACGATCCTAGCGGGGGCTACGAGCAGTACTTC. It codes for CASSLHDPSGGYEQYF.

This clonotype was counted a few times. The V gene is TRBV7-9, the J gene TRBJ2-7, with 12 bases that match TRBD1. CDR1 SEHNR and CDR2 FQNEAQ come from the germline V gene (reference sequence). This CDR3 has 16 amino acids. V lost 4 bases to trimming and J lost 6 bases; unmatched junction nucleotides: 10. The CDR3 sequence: CASSSNSGTGGPEQYF. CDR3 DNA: TGTGCCAGCAGCTCGAATTCCGGGACAGGGGGCCCCGAGCAGTACTTC.

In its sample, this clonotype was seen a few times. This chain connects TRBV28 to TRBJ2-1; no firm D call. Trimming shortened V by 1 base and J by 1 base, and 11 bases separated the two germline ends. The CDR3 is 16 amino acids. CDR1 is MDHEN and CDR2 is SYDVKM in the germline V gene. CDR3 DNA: TGTGCCAGCAGTTTATACTACCACCATTCCTACAATGAGCAGTTCTTC. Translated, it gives CASSLYYHHSYNEQFF.

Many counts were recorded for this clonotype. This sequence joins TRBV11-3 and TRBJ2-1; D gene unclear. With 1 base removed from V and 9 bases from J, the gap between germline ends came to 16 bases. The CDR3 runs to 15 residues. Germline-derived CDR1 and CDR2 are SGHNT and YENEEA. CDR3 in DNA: TGTGCCAGCAGCTTAGTTGCCTACCCCCTTAGTGAGCAGTTCTTC. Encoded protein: CASSLVAYPLSEQFF.

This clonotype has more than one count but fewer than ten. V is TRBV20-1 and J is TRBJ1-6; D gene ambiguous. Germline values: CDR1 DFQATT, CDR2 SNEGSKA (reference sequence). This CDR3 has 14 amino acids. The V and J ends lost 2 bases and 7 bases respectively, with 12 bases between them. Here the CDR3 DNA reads TGCAGTGCTAGACCTCGGACGGGAAATTCACCCCTCCACTTT. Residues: CSARPRTGNSPLHF.

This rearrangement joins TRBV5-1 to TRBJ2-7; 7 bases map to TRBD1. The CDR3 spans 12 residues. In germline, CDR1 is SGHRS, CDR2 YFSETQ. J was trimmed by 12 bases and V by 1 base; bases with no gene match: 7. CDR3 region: CASSLNRDSWYF. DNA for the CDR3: TGCGCCAGCAGCTTGAACCGGGACAGTTGGTACTTC. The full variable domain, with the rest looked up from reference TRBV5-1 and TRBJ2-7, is KAGVTQTPRYLIKTRGQQVTLSCSPISGHRSVSWYQQTPGQGLQFLFEYFSETQRNKGNFPGRFSGRQFSNSRSEMNVSTLELGDSALYLCASSLNRDSWYFGPGTRLTVT.

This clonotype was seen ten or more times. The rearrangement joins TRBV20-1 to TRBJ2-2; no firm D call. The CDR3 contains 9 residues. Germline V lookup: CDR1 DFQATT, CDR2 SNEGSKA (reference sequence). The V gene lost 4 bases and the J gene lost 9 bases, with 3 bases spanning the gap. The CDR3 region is CSAMWELFF. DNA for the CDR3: TGCAGTGCTATGTGGGAGCTGTTTTTT.

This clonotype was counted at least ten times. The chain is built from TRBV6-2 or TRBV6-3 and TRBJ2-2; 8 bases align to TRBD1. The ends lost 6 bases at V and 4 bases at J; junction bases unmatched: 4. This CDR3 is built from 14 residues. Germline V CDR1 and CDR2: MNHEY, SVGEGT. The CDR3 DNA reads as TGTGCCAGCAGCAAGACAGGGGCCACCGGGGAGCTGTTTTTT. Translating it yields CASSKTGATGELFF.

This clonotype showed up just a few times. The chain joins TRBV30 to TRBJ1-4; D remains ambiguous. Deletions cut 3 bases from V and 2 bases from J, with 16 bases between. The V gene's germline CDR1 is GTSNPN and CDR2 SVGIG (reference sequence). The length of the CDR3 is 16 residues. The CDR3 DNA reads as TGTGCCTGGAGCCCCGGCCGGGATGGGACTAATGAAAAACTGTTTTTT. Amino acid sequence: CAWSPGRDGTNEKLFF.

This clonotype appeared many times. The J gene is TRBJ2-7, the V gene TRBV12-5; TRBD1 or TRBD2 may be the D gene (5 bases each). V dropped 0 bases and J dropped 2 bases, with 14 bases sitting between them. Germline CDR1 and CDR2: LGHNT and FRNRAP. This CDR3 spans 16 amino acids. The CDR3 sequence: CASGLVPPGRTYEQYF. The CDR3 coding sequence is TGTGCTAGTGGTTTGGTACCACCGGGACGGACCTACGAGCAGTACTTC.

CDR3 amino acids: CASSWDVSYNEQFF. The DNA for the CDR3 is TGCGCCAGCAGCTGGGACGTATCCTACAATGAGCAGTTCTTC. The chain employs TRBV5-1 and TRBJ2-1; D is possibly TRBD1 or TRBD2 (5 bases each). The CDR3 is 14 amino acids. The germline V gene has CDR1 SGHRS and CDR2 YFSETQ. V was cut by 3 bases and J by 1 base, with 8 bases left in between.

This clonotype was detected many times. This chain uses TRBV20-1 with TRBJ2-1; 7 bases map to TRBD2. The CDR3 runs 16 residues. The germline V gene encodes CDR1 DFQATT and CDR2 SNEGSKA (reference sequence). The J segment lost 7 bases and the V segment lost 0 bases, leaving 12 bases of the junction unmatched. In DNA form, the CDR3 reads TGCAGTGCTAGAGATCCCTCGAGCGGGGACTATAATGAGCAGTTCTTC. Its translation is CSARDPSSGDYNEQFF.

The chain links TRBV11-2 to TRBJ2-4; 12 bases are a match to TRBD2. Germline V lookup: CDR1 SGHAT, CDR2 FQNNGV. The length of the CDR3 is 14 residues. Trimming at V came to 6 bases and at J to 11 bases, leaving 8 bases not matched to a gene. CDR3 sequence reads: CASRRLAGVPLQYF. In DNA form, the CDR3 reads TGTGCCAGCAGACGACTAGCGGGAGTACCCCTTCAGTACTTC.